This paragraph reports one TCR beta chain. The antigen is undetermined. The CDR3 is made up of 14 amino acids. Trimming pared 3 bases from V and 4 bases from J, leaving 13 bases between. This sample was taken from a study of T-cell memory formation after mild COVID-19. Study-level findings and limits: CD4+ contracting clones lay mainly in CM and EM, CD8+ ones in EMRA. Memory sampled before infection contained some responding clones, suggesting cross-reactive memory joined.

TCRdb ran MiXCR on the 5' RACE reads and lists one entry per CDR3 protein. Among 120,000 to 150,000 distinct CDR3 sequences listed, roughly 21% were seen once. The clonotype was recovered from an adult woman who had mild COVID-19 (a few samples of this study predate the infection). Cell type and time point are not known. Source material: PBMCs or a T cell subset sorted from them (not recorded which). The V call is TRBV12-3 or TRBV12-4, the J call TRBJ2-7, with TRBD1 as a possible D gene (6 bases). The chain's CDR3 is CASSFPRGKYEQYF. In DNA, the CDR3 is TGTGCCAGCAGTTTTCCCAGGGGTAAATACGAGCAGTACTTC.